This TCR beta chain originates from a study of CD8 T cells in ankylosing spondylitis. Overall study results and limits: CD8+ cells made up the disease-linked clones, which were relatively rare in peripheral blood. There were earlier reports of some motif variants in reactive arthritis synovial fluid and blood. One TCR beta motif, made up of roughly 8 highly homologous variants, appeared characteristic of ankylosing spondylitis blood.

Trimming shortened V by 5 bases and J by 3 bases, and 14 bases separated the two germline ends. This CDR3 contains 15 residues. Per the germline V gene, CDR1 is SEHNR and CDR2 is FQNEAQ (reference sequence). This clonotype was observed a handful of times. The target antigen is unknown. TCRdb called the 5' RACE reads again in MiXCR, with one record for every CDR3 protein. The table has about 160,000 distinct CDR3 sequences, around a tenth seen once. This TCR was recovered from a female donor with ankylosing spondylitis or in good health (not recorded which). Sequenced material: blood, either unsorted or a sorted T cell fraction (not recorded which). This chain joins TRBV7-9 and TRBJ2-1, with D possibly matching TRBD2 (6 bases). In DNA form, the CDR3 reads TGTGCCAGCAGCAAATCTAGCGCGGACTACAATGAGCAGTTCTTC. Protein: CASSKSSADYNEQFF.